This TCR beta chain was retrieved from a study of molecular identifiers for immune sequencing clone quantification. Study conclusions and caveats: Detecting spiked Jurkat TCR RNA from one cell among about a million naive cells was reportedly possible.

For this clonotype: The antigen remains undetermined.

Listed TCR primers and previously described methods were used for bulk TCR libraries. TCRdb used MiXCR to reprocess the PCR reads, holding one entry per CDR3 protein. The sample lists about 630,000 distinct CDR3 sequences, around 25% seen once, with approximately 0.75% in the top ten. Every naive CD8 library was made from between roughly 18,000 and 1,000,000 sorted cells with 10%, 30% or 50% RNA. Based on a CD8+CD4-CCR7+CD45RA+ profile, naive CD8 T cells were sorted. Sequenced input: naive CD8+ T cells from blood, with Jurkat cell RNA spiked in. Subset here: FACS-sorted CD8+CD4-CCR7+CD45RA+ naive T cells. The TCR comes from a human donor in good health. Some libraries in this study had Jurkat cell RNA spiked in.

The CDR3 region has the DNA TGCGCCAGCAGCCAAGAAGGGACCACCCCGGGCACAGATACGCAGTATTTT. It codes for CASSQEGTTPGTDTQYF. The chain joins TRBV4-1 to TRBJ2-3; D possibly uses TRBD1 or TRBD2 (5 bases each). CDR3 length: 17 amino acids. V lost 0 bases to trimming and J lost 1 base, with 14 bases between them. CDR1 is MGHRA, CDR2 YSYEKL, per germline.